One and the same sample provided the 15 T cell receptor beta chains below, sequenced in a study of shared clonotypes between healthy human individuals. CD45RO-negative cells were positively selected for CCR7, leaving out terminally differentiated effector memory CD45RA+ cells. Sequencing was performed with immunoSEQ multiplex PCR; in TCRdb, only in-frame clones are kept and a portion is missing. The table records under 1 million clones, just over 95% of them present only once. The sample consisted of naive CD8+ T cells sorted from blood. The receptors were gathered from a man aged 25-45 years in good health.

The chain is built from TRBV28 and TRBJ1-5; no clear D gene. The V gene's germline CDR1 is MDHEN and CDR2 SYDVKM. The CDR3 length is 14 residues. The V end was cut by 1 base, the J end by 3 bases, with 7 bases between. In DNA form, the CDR3 reads TGTGCCAGCAGTTTATTACGGACCAATCAGCCCCAGCATTTT. It encodes CASSLLRTNQPQHF.

This chain's CDR3 is CASSLGTGEYEQYF. CDR3 in DNA: TGTGCCAGCAGCTTGGGGACAGGAGAATACGAGCAGTACTTC. The chain couples TRBV11-2 to TRBJ2-7; 8 nucleotides align to TRBD1. In germline, CDR1 is SGHAT, CDR2 FQNNGV. The length of the CDR3 is 14 residues. V dropped 3 bases and J dropped 4; count of bases not matched to a gene: 5. The full variable domain, completed using reference TRBV11-2 and TRBJ2-7, is EAGVAQSPRYKIIEKRQSVAFWCNPISGHATLYWYQQILGQGPKLLIQFQNNGVVDDSQLPKDRFSAERLKGVDSTLKIQPAKLEDSAVYLCASSLGTGEYEQYFGPGTRLTVT.

The chain has TRBV7-9 and TRBJ2-7; TRBD1 aligns across 8 bases. CDR3 length: 14 amino acids. CDR1 and CDR2 (germline): SEHNR, FQNEAQ (reference sequence). The trim removed 5 bases at V and 3 bases at J, leaving 6 bases unmatched. CDR3 nucleotide sequence: TGTGCCAGCAGCCAGGACAGGGAGTACTACGAGCAGTACTTC. This encodes CASSQDREYYEQYF.

With respect to this clone: Other DNA sequences in the same sample also yield this CDR3. This chain connects TRBV11-2 to TRBJ1-5; D remains ambiguous. In germline, CDR1 is SGHAT, CDR2 FQNNGV. Trimming cost V 1 base and J 3 bases, with 7 bases left between them. The length of the CDR3 is 14 residues. CDR3 bases: TGTGCCAGCAGCTTAGTAGGACCCAATCAGCCCCAGCATTTT. Translated, it gives CASSLVGPNQPQHF.

This clone was counted between two and nine times. Within the sample, other DNA sequences also encode this same CDR3. The chain combines TRBV28 with TRBJ2-7, with D perhaps matching TRBD2 (5 bases). The CDR3 is made up of 12 amino acids. Germline CDR1 reads MDHEN; CDR2 reads SYDVKM. The ends were cut back, 6 bases at V and 4 bases at J, with 10 bases in the middle. The CDR3 spells CASSRTDYEQYF. The CDR3 DNA sequence: TGTGCCAGCAGCCGGACTGATTACGAGCAGTACTTC.

A note on this clone: Other DNA sequences in the sample encode the same CDR3. This sequence joins TRBV7-3 and TRBJ2-1; D call uncertain. Trimming took off 1 base at V and 9 bases at J, with 4 bases between the two ends. This CDR3 has 11 residues. The V gene's germline CDR1 is SGHTA and CDR2 FQGTGA. The CDR3 sequence is CASSLSGEQFF. The CDR3 DNA sequence: TGTGCCAGCAGCTTAAGCGGTGAGCAGTTCTTC.

The genes are TRBV5-1 and TRBJ1-1; tentatively, D is TRBD1 (5 bases). V was cut by 2 bases and J by 2 bases, with 19 bases left in between. This CDR3 comprises 17 residues. Germline V gene lookup returns CDR1 SGHRS and CDR2 YFSETQ. The CDR3 region is CASSLFPTGASNTEAFF. In DNA, the CDR3 is TGCGCCAGCAGCTTATTTCCCACCGGGGCCTCTAACACTGAAGCTTTCTTT. Full variable domain (missing parts from reference TRBV5-1 and TRBJ1-1): KAGVTQTPRYLIKTRGQQVTLSCSPISGHRSVSWYQQTPGQGLQFLFEYFSETQRNKGNFPGRFSGRQFSNSRSEMNVSTLELGDSALYLCASSLFPTGASNTEAFFGQGTRLTVV.

The gene calls are TRBV7-6 and TRBJ2-2; 8 nucleotides align to TRBD1. The CDR3 loop spans 18 amino acids. Germline V gene data show CDR1 as SGHVS and CDR2 as FNYEAQ. V trimming: 5 bases; J trimming: 6 bases; junction bases outside the gene matches: 17. The DNA of the CDR3 is TGTGCCAGCAGCCTTTATTCAACCGGGACAGGATTCTCCGGGGAGCTGTTTTTT. It codes for CASSLYSTGTGFSGELFF.

The rearrangement links TRBV9 to TRBJ2-1, with TRBD2 as a possible D gene (5 bases). V was trimmed by 6 bases and J by 8 bases, leaving 21 bases between them. The CDR3 extends over 15 amino acids. Germline CDR1 is SGDLS and CDR2 is YYNGEE. The CDR3 loop is CASTLDGDIVDEQFF. The CDR3 DNA sequence: TGTGCCAGCACCTTAGACGGGGATATAGTAGATGAGCAGTTCTTC.

CDR3 bases: TGTGCCAGCAGTGAAGCTCATAGCTCCTACGAGCAGTACTTC. It yields the protein CASSEAHSSYEQYF. The J gene is TRBJ2-7, the V gene TRBV25-1, with D hard to call. There are 14 residues in the CDR3. V dropped 2 bases and J dropped 0 bases, with 8 bases sitting between them. Germline V gives CDR1 MGHDK, CDR2 SYGVNS.

This clone showed up just a few times. The J gene is TRBJ1-1, the V gene TRBV5-1; weak D call: TRBD1 (5 bases). The CDR3 spans 14 residues. Per the germline V gene, CDR1 is SGHRS and CDR2 is YFSETQ. The V end was cut by 2 bases, the J end by 3 bases, with 11 bases between. The CDR3 coding sequence is TGCGCCAGCAGCTTATGGGGGACGGACACTGAAGCTTTCTTT. Translated, it gives CASSLWGTDTEAFF.

This CDR3 is CASRPTSGRVSMKQFF. For the CDR3, the DNA is TGTGCCAGCAGACCGACTAGCGGGAGGGTATCAATGAAGCAGTTCTTC. The chain recombines TRBV14 with TRBJ2-1; 14 bases agree with TRBD2. V shed 6 bases, J shed 11 bases, and the junction held 12 bases outside the gene matches. CDR1 and CDR2 from the germline V gene are SGHDN and FVKESK. CDR3 length: 16 amino acids.

V and J are TRBV9 and TRBJ1-1, with D unclear. Looked up from germline, CDR1 is SGDLS and CDR2 is YYNGEE. The length of the CDR3 is 13 residues. Trimming took 3 bases from V and 8 from J, leaving 14 bases between them. The CDR3, as DNA: TGTGCCAGCAGCGCCGGGCAGAGTTCAGAAGCTTTCTTT. Its translation is CASSAGQSSEAFF.

The chain combines TRBV4-3 with TRBJ2-1; 11 bases line up with TRBD2. V shed 0 bases, J shed 8 bases, and the junction held 6 bases outside the gene matches. The CDR3 is 16 residues long. Germline CDR1 is LGHNA and CDR2 is YSLEER. CDR3 coding DNA: TGCGCCAGCAGCCAAGACAGGACTAGCGGGTGGCATGAGCAGTTCTTC. This codes for CASSQDRTSGWHEQFF.

The V and J genes are TRBV6-5 and TRBJ2-2; possible D gene TRBD1, 5 bases. The V end lost 6 bases, the J end lost 5 bases, and 13 bases lay between the germline ends. The CDR3 has 14 residues. Germline V gives CDR1 MNHEY, CDR2 SVGAGI. Here the CDR3 DNA reads TGTGCCAGCAGCCCTTATCAGGGAACCGGGGAGCTGTTTTTT. This translates into CASSPYQGTGELFF.